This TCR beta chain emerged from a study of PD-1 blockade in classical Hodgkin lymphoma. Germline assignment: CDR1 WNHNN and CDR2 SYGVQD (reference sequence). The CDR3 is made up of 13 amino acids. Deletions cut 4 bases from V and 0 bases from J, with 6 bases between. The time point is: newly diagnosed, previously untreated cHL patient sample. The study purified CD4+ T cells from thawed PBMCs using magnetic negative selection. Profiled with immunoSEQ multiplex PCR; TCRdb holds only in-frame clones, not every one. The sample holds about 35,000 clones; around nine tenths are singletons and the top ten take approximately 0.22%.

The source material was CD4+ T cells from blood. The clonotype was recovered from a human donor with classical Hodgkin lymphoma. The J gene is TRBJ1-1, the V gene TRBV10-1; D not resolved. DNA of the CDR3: TGCGCCAGCAGTGGTTGGCTGAACACTGAAGCTTTCTTT. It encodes CASSGWLNTEAFF.